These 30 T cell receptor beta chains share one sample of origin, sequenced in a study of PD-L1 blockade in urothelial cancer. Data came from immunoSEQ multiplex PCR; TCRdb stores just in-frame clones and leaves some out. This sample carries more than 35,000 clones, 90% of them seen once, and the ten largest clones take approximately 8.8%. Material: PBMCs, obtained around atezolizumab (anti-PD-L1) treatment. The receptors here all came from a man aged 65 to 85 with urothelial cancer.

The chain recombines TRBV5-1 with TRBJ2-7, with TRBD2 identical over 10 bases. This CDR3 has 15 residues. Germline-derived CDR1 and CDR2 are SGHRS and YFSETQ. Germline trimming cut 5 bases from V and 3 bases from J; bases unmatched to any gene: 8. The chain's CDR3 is CASSRTSGSHYEQYF. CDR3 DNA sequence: TGCGCCAGCAGTCGGACTAGCGGTTCCCACTACGAGCAGTACTTC.

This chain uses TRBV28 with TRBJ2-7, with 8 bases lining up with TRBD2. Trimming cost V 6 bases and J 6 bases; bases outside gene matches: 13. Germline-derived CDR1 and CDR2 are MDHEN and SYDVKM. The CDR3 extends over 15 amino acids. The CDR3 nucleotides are TGTGCCAGCAGAATGGGGCCGGGGGGGCTCGGCGAGCAGTACTTC. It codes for CASRMGPGGLGEQYF.

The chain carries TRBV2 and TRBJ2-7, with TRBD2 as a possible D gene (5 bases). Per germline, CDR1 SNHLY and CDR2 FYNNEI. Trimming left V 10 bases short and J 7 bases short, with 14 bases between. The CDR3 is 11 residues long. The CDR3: CATRAPGEQYF. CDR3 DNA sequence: TGTGCCACTAGAGCGCCGGGGGAGCAGTACTTC.

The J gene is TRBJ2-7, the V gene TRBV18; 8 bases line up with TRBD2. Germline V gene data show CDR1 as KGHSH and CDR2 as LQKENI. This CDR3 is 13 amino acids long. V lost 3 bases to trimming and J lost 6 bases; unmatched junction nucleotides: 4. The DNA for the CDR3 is TGTGCCAGCTCACCTCGGGGGGGGTCCGAGCAGTACTTC. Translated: CASSPRGGSEQYF. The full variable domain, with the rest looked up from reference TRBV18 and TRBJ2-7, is NAGVMQNPRHLVRRRGQEARLRCSPMKGHSHVYWYRQLPEEGLKFMVYLQKENIIDESGMPKERFSAEFPKEGPSILRIQQVVRGDSAAYFCASSPRGGSEQYFGPGTRLTVT.

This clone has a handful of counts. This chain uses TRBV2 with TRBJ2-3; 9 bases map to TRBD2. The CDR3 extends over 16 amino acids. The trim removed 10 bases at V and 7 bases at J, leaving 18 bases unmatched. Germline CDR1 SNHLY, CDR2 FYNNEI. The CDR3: CAIRDLSSGTSYTQYF. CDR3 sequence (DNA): TGTGCCATTAGGGACCTTTCCTCCGGGACTAGCTATACGCAGTATTTT.

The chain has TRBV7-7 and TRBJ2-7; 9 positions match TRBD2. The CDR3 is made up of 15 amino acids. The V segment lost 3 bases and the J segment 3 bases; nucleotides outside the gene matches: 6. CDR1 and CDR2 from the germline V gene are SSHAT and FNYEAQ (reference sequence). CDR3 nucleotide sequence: TGTGCCAGCAGCTTGTTTACTAGCGGGTACTACGAGCAGTACTTC. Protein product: CASSLFTSGYYEQYF.

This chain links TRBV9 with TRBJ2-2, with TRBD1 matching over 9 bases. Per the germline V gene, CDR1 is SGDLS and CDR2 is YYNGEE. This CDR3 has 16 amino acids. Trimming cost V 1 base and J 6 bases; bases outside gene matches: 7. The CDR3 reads CASSVQTGGLSGELFF. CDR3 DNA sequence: TGTGCCAGCAGCGTACAGACAGGGGGTTTATCCGGGGAGCTGTTTTTT.

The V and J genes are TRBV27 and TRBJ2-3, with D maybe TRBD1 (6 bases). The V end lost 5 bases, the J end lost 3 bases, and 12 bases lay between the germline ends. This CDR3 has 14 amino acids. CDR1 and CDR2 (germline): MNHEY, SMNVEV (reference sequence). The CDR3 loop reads CASSPTGLTDTQYF. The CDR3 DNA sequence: TGTGCCAGCAGTCCTACAGGGTTGACAGATACGCAGTATTTT.

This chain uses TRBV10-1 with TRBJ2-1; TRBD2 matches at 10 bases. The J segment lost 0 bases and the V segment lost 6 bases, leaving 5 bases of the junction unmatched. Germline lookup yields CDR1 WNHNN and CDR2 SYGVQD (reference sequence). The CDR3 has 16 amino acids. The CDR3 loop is CASSRSSGSSYNEQFF. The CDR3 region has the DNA TGCGCCAGCAGCAGGTCTAGCGGGAGCTCCTACAATGAGCAGTTCTTC.

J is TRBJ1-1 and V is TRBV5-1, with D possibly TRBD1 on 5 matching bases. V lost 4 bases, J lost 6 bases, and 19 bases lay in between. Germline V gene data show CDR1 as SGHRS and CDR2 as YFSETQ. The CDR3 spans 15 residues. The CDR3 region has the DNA TGCGCCAGCAGCACCTACGACGGCTGGGGGGCTGAAGCTTTCTTT. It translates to CASSTYDGWGAEAFF.

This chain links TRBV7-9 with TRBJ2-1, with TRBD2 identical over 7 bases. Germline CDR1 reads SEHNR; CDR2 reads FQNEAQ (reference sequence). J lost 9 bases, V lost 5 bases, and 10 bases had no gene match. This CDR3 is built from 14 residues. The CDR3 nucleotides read TGTGCCAGCAGCGCGATCCCAGCGGGAACTGAGCAGTTCTTC. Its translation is CASSAIPAGTEQFF.

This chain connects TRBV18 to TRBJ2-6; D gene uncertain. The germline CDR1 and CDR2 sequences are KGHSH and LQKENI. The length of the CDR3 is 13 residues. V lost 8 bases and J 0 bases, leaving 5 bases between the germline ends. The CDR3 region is CASRDSGANVLTF. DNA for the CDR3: TGTGCCAGCCGAGACTCTGGGGCCAACGTCCTGACTTTC.

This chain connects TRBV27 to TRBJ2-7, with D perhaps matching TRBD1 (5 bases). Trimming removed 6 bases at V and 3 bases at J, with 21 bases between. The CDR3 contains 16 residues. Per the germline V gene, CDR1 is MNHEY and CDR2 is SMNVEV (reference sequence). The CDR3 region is CASRGADANRIYEQYF. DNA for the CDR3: TGTGCCAGCAGGGGTGCTGACGCGAACAGGATCTACGAGCAGTACTTC.

The CDR3 loop reads CASSHTLAGETYEQYF. CDR3 nucleotide sequence: TGTGCCAGCAGCCATACCCTAGCGGGAGAGACTTACGAGCAGTACTTC. The chain couples TRBV4-2 to TRBJ2-7, with TRBD2 matching over 10 bases. From germline, CDR1 is LGHNA and CDR2 YNFKEQ. The CDR3 runs 16 residues. Trimming took 3 bases from V and 4 from J; bases not matched to a gene: 9.

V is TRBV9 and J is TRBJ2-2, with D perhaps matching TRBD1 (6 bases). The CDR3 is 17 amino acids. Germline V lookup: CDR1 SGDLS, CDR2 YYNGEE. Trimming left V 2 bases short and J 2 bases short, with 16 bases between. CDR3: CASSVLPGTPNTGELFF. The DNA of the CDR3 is TGTGCCAGCAGCGTGTTACCCGGGACACCTAACACCGGGGAGCTGTTTTTT.

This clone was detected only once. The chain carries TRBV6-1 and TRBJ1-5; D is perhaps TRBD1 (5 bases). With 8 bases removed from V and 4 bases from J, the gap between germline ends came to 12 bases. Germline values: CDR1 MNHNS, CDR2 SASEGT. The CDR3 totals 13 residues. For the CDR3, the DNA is TGTGCCAGCGGGGGACGGGAGAATCAGCCCCAGCATTTT. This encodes CASGGRENQPQHF.

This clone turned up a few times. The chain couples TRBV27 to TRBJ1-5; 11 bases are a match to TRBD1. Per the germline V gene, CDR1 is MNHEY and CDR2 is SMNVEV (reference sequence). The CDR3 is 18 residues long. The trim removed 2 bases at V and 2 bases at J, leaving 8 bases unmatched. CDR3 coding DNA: TGTGCCAGCAGTTTAAGGACAGGGGGCGCCGGGGGCAATCAGCCCCAGCATTTT. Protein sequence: CASSLRTGGAGGNQPQHF.

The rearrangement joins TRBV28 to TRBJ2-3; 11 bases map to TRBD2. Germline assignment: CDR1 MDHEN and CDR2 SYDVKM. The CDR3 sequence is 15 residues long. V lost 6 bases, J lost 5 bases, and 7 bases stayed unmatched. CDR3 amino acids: CASRLAGVAKDTQYF. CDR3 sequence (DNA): TGTGCCAGCAGACTAGCGGGAGTCGCGAAAGATACGCAGTATTTT. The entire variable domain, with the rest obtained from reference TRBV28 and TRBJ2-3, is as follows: DVKVTQSSRYLVKRTGEKVFLECVQDMDHENMFWYRQDPGLGLRLIYFSYDVKMKEKGDIPEGYSVSREKKERFSLILESASTNQTSMYLCASRLAGVAKDTQYFGPGTRLTVL.

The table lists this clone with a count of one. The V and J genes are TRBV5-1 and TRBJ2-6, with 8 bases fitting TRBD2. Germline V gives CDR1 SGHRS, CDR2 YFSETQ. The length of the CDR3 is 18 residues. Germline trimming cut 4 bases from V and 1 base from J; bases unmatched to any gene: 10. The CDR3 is CASSVRSGSGSGANVLTF. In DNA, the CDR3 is TGCGCCAGCAGCGTCCGGAGCGGGAGCGGTTCTGGGGCCAACGTCCTGACTTTC.

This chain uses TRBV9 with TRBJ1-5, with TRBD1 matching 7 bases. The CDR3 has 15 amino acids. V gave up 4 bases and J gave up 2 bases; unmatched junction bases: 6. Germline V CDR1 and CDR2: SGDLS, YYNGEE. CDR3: CASSLGTAGNQPQHF. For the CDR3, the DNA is TGTGCCAGCAGCTTAGGGACAGCCGGCAATCAGCCCCAGCATTTT.

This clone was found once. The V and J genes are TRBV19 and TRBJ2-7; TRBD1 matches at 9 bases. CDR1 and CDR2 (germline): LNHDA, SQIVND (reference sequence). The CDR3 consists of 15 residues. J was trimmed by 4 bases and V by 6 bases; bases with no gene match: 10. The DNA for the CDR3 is TGTGCCAGTAGGGATCGGGACAGGGTAGGATACGAGCAGTACTTC. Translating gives CASRDRDRVGYEQYF.

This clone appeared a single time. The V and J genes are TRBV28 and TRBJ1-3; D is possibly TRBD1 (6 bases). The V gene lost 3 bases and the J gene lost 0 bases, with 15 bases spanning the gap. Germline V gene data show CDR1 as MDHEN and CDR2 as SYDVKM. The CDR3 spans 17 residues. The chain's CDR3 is CASSFLQGLRSGNTIYF. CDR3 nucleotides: TGTGCCAGCAGTTTCCTCCAGGGGTTGCGCTCTGGAAACACCATATATTTT.

The CDR3 DNA reads TGTGCCAGCTCACCCAGGGGAATCTCTGAAGCTTTCTTT. Translation: CASSPRGISEAFF. This chain uses TRBV18 with TRBJ1-1, with a tentative D call TRBD1 (6 bases). The germline CDR1 and CDR2 sequences are KGHSH and LQKENI. This CDR3 contains 13 residues. Trimming removed 3 bases at V and 6 bases at J, with 11 bases between.

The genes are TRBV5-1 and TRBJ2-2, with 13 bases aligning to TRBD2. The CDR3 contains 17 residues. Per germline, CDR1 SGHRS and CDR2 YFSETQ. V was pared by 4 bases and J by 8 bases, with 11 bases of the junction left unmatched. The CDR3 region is CASSQTGLAGVRGELFF. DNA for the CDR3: TGCGCCAGCAGCCAAACCGGACTAGCGGGAGTACGGGGGGAGCTGTTTTTT.

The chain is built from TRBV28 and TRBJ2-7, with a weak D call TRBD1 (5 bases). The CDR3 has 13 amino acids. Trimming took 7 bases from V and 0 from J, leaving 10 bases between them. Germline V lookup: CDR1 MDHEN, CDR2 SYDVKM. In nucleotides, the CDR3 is TGTGCCAGCAAGGGGTTTAGCTCCTACGAGCAGTACTTC. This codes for CASKGFSSYEQYF.

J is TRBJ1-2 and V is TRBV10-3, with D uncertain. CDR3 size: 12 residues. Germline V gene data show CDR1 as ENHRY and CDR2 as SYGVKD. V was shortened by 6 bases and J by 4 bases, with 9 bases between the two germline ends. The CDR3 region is CAISTDSYGYTF. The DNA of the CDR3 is TGTGCCATCAGCACGGACTCCTATGGCTACACCTTC.

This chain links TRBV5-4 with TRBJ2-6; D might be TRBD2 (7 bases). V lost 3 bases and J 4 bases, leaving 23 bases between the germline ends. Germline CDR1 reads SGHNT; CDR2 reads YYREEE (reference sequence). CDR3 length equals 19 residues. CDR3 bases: TGTGCCAGCAGCTCCGTCGGGGAGGGGGAGTCGTCCGGGGCCAACGTCCTGACTTTC. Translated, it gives CASSSVGEGESSGANVLTF.

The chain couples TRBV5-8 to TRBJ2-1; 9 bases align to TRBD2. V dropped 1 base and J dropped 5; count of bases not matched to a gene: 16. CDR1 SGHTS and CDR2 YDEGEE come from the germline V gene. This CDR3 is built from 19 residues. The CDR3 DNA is TGTGCCAGCAGCTTGTATAGAGACCAAAGCGGGAGGATCAACAATGAGCAGTTCTTC. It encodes CASSLYRDQSGRINNEQFF.

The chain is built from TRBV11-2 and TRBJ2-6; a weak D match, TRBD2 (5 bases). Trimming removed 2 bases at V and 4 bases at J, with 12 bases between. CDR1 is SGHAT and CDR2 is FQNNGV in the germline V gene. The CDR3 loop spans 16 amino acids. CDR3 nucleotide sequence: TGTGCCAGCAGCTTAAGAGGGTTAGCAGGGGCCAACGTCCTGACTTTC. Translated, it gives CASSLRGLAGANVLTF.

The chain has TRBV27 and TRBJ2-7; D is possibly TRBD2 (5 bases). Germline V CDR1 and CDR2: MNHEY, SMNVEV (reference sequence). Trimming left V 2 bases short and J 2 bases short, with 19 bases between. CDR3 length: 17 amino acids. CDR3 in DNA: TGTGCCAGCAGTTTACGGACTGATCGGAAGATGGCCTACGAGCAGTACTTC. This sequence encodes CASSLRTDRKMAYEQYF.